Listed here are 20 T cell receptor beta chains from one sample, sequenced in a study of yellow fever vaccine responses in identical twins. TCRdb analysed the RT-PCR reads with MiXCR anew, one entry per CDR3 protein. Among about 8,700 distinct CDR3 sequences, 80% to 85% were seen once, and the ten largest hold 2.1%. Sequenced material: T cells from blood (PBMCs), unsorted or a sorted subset (not recorded which), taken before or after yellow fever vaccination (not recorded which). The receptors here all came from a young woman who received the yellow fever vaccine.

This chain links TRBV29-1 with TRBJ2-1; no firm D call. The CDR3 length is 14 residues. The germline CDR1 and CDR2 sequences are SQVTM and ANQGSEA. Trimming removed 6 bases from V and 4 bases from J, with 16 bases in between. CDR3 sequence: CSVPLTNRYNEQFF. The DNA of the CDR3 is TGCAGCGTCCCTTTAACAAATAGGTACAATGAGCAGTTCTTC.

V gene TRBV14 combines with J gene TRBJ2-1; TRBD1 is a possible D gene (6 bases). This CDR3 is built from 14 residues. In germline, CDR1 is SGHDN, CDR2 FVKESK. Deletions cut 4 bases from V and 4 bases from J, with 11 bases between. This chain's CDR3 is CASSRRDTYNEQFF. The CDR3, as DNA: TGTGCCAGCAGCCGACGGGACACTTACAATGAGCAGTTCTTC.

This sequence joins TRBV12-3 or TRBV12-4 and TRBJ2-1, with D perhaps matching TRBD1 (6 bases). V was pared by 6 bases and J by 7 bases, with 10 bases between. CDR3 length: 12 residues. CDR3 protein: CASRGAWNEQFF. The CDR3 bases are TGTGCCAGCAGGGGGGCCTGGAATGAGCAGTTCTTC.

In the case of this clonotype: One junction end does not reproduce the germline sequence, and a read error may be involved. The rearrangement links TRBV18 to TRBJ2-1; D call uncertain. In germline, CDR1 is KGHSH, CDR2 LQKENI. CDR3 length equals 13 residues. This CDR3 is CASSPPGNNERFF. CDR3 DNA: TGTGCCAGCTCACCACCGGGAAACAATGAGCGGTTCTTC.

The chain has TRBV12-3 or TRBV12-4 and TRBJ2-1; tentatively, D is TRBD1 (5 bases). The CDR3 has 15 residues. V lost 6 bases and J lost 0, with 12 bases in between. This CDR3 is CASRAGFSSYNEQFF. The CDR3 region has the DNA TGTGCCAGCAGGGCAGGGTTCAGCTCCTACAATGAGCAGTTCTTC.

The chain carries TRBV2 and TRBJ2-3, with unresolved D. This CDR3 spans 12 amino acids. V lost 3 bases and J lost 2, with 3 bases in between. Germline CDR1 is SNHLY and CDR2 is FYNNEI. CDR3 coding DNA: TGTGCCAGCAGTGACTTCACAGATACGCAGTATTTT. This sequence encodes CASSDFTDTQYF.

The J gene is TRBJ1-2, the V gene TRBV2; D not certain. This CDR3 contains 15 residues. V was trimmed by 3 bases and J by 0 bases, leaving 11 bases between them. Germline CDR1 is SNHLY and CDR2 is FYNNEI. The CDR3 coding sequence is TGTGCCAGCAGTGATTCGCACCCGCCTAACTATGGCTACACCTTC. Its translation: CASSDSHPPNYGYTF.

J is TRBJ2-1 and V is TRBV29-1; D is unresolved. V lost 3 bases to trimming and J lost 1 base, with 10 bases between them. The germline CDR1 and CDR2 sequences are SQVTM and ANQGSEA. The CDR3 has 14 residues. The CDR3 reads CSVDPPKSYNEQFF. The DNA of the CDR3 is TGCAGCGTTGATCCCCCGAAGTCCTACAATGAGCAGTTCTTC.

This chain links TRBV11-1 with TRBJ2-1; D not certain. Between the trimmed V and J ends, which lost 1 base and 8 bases, there was a span of 15 bases. CDR3 size: 15 residues. Germline lookup yields CDR1 SGHAT and CDR2 FQDESV (reference sequence). As DNA, the CDR3 is TGTGCCAGCAGCTTAGGGCCTCTAGTAGTCGATGAGCAGTTCTTC. Residues: CASSLGPLVVDEQFF.

This clonotype showed up just a few times. The rearrangement links TRBV20-1 to TRBJ2-7, with D possibly matching TRBD1 (5 bases). In germline, CDR1 is DFQATT, CDR2 SNEGSKA (reference sequence). Trimming pared 5 bases from V and 2 bases from J, leaving 13 bases between. The CDR3 covers 13 residues. The CDR3 here is CSAPQGEPYEQYF. CDR3 in DNA: TGCAGTGCTCCCCAGGGTGAACCCTACGAGCAGTACTTC.

The count of this clonotype is one. V is TRBV10-3 and J is TRBJ1-5; no clear D. The V gene lost 3 bases and the J gene lost 9 bases, with 12 bases spanning the gap. The CDR3 contains 13 residues. CDR1 and CDR2 from the germline V gene are ENHRY and SYGVKD. The CDR3 protein is CAISDWLSGPQHF. The CDR3 region has the DNA TGTGCCATCAGTGATTGGTTGTCAGGGCCCCAGCATTTT.

This clonotype has only one observation. This rearrangement joins TRBV11-2 to TRBJ2-3; D is possibly TRBD2 (5 bases). V dropped 2 bases and J dropped 1 base, with 19 bases sitting between them. Germline CDR1 and CDR2: SGHAT and FQNNGV. This CDR3 is 18 amino acids long. CDR3 in amino acids: CASSLFSLRRAGTDTQYF. The CDR3 region has the DNA TGTGCCAGCAGCTTATTTAGTTTACGGCGGGCTGGCACAGATACGCAGTATTTT.

This chain uses TRBV11-1 with TRBJ2-1, with D perhaps matching TRBD2 (6 bases). The CDR3 length is 18 residues. Germline CDR1 reads SGHAT; CDR2 reads FQDESV (reference sequence). V was clipped by 5 bases and J by 3 bases, with 23 bases between them. The DNA for the CDR3 is TGTGCCAGCAGCCCCGGACGGACCCCGTGGAGGGTCTACAATGAGCAGTTCTTC. Protein product: CASSPGRTPWRVYNEQFF.

This clonotype has only one observation. This CDR3 reads CASSEKLGGVNTEAFF. DNA of the CDR3: TGTGCCAGCAGTGAGAAGTTAGGGGGCGTGAACACTGAAGCTTTCTTT. This chain links TRBV25-1 with TRBJ1-1; 7 bases match TRBD1. V was pared by 3 bases and J by 0 bases, with 7 bases of the junction left unmatched. CDR3 length: 16 amino acids. Germline V lookup: CDR1 MGHDK, CDR2 SYGVNS.

The chain joins TRBV29-1 to TRBJ2-1; D call uncertain. V was cut by 3 bases and J by 1 base, with 13 bases left in between. CDR1 is SQVTM, CDR2 ANQGSEA, per germline. CDR3 length: 15 residues. CDR3 amino acids: CSVEGYPPSYNEQFF. The DNA of the CDR3 is TGCAGCGTTGAGGGTTACCCCCCGTCCTACAATGAGCAGTTCTTC.

This chain joins TRBV20-1 and TRBJ2-4; 7 bases line up with TRBD1. The junction had 6 bases not matched to a gene; V was cut back by 6 bases and J by 4 bases. The CDR3 is 13 residues long. Germline V gene lookup returns CDR1 DFQATT and CDR2 SNEGSKA (reference sequence). The CDR3 DNA follows: TGCAGTGCCTCCGGGACAGAGAAAAACATTCAGTACTTC. The encoded protein is CSASGTEKNIQYF.

This CDR3 reads CASSARDRSSTDTQYF. The CDR3 DNA sequence: TGTGCCAGCAGCGCCCGGGACAGATCTAGCACAGATACGCAGTATTTT. The V gene is TRBV7-8, the J gene TRBJ2-3; the match to TRBD1 covers 7 bases. The CDR3 totals 16 residues. With V trimmed by 5 bases and J by 0 bases, 8 bases remained unmatched. Germline CDR1 reads SGHVS; CDR2 reads FQNEAQ.

This clonotype was recorded a few times. The CDR3 loop reads CASSVLGWRYGYTF. The CDR3 bases are TGTGCCAGCAGTGTACTGGGCTGGAGATATGGCTACACCTTC. This chain links TRBV2 with TRBJ1-2; D is ambiguous. Germline V gives CDR1 SNHLY, CDR2 FYNNEI. The CDR3 runs 14 residues. The V gene lost 4 bases and the J gene lost 5 bases, with 14 bases spanning the gap.

This chain links TRBV29-1 with TRBJ2-3, with no clear D. The V end lost 3 bases, the J end lost 4 bases, and 8 bases lay between the germline ends. The CDR3 contains 12 residues. Germline V gene sequence: CDR1 SQVTM, CDR2 ANQGSEA. The CDR3 spells CSVDLGPDTQYF. The CDR3 DNA reads as TGCAGCGTTGATCTGGGCCCAGATACGCAGTATTTT.

The rearrangement links TRBV28 to TRBJ2-1; D uncertain. In germline, CDR1 is MDHEN, CDR2 SYDVKM. This CDR3 has 14 residues. V dropped 1 base and J dropped 3 bases, with 7 bases sitting between them. Here the CDR3 reads CASSLYGLYNEQFF. CDR3 coding DNA: TGTGCCAGCAGTTTATACGGCCTCTACAATGAGCAGTTCTTC.